A selection of T cell receptor beta chains follows, all from one sample in a study of cytomegalovirus exposure and HLA in healthy donors. Clones were sequenced by immunoSEQ multiplex PCR, and TCRdb holds only the in-frame ones, with some missing. The sample has about 160,000 clones; approximately 70% are singletons. Sequenced material: PBMCs. Receptors were obtained from a woman in her 40s in good health and CMV-seropositive. Each CDR3 is given with its conserved first and last residue. The D gene is left open where the match is weak. Clone size is given for some rows only: seen once, a few or many times, or a class if the clone is expanded.

D	V	J	size	CDR3	DNA
TRBD1	TRBV18	TRBJ2-5	.	CASSPDRGRETQYF	TGTGCCAGCTCACCAGACAGGGGGCGAGAGACCCAGTACTTC
TRBD1	TRBV7-2	TRBJ1-1	.	CASSFTDRGTEAFF	TGCGCCAGCAGCTTTACCGACAGGGGGACTGAAGCTTTCTTT
TRBD1	TRBV19	TRBJ2-7	.	CASSTQGAGDEQYF	TGTGCCAGTAGTACACAGGGGGCCGGGGACGAGCAGTACTTC
.	TRBV25-1	TRBJ2-3	.	CASSFRQSTDTQYF	TGTGCCAGCAGTTTCCGACAGAGCACAGATACGCAGTATTTT
TRBD1	TRBV7-9	TRBJ1-5	few	CASSFQGAGQPQHF	TGTGCCAGCAGCTTTCAGGGGGCGGGTCAGCCCCAGCATTTT
.	TRBV11-3	TRBJ1-3	.	CASSSEQGNTIYF	TGTGCCAGCAGCTCCGAACAGGGAAACACCATATATTTT
TRBD2	TRBV12-5	TRBJ2-1	.	CASGLVGGVGVGYNEQFF	TGTGCTAGTGGTTTGGTCGGGGGGGTGGGAGTGGGGTACAATGAGCAGTTCTTC
TRBD1	TRBV11-2	TRBJ1-2	.	CASRGDSLYGYTF	TGTGCCAGTAGGGGGGACAGTCTGTATGGCTACACCTTC
.	TRBV5-1	TRBJ1-2	.	CASSETDLGGYTF	TGCGCCAGCAGCGAGACAGATTTAGGTGGCTACACCTTC
TRBD1	TRBV7-9	TRBJ2-7	.	CSSSLGDRSHGEQYF	TGTTCCAGCAGCTTAGGGGACAGGTCCCACGGCGAGCAGTACTTC
TRBD1	TRBV27	TRBJ2-1	few	CASSLSTGQGNEQFF	TGTGCCAGCAGTTTATCCACGGGACAGGGCAATGAGCAGTTCTTC
TRBD1	TRBV6-1	TRBJ1-1	.	CASRDRQNTEAFF	TGTGCCAGCAGGGACAGGCAGAACACTGAAGCTTTCTTT
.	TRBV13	TRBJ2-7	.	CASSPSNRESSYEQYF	TGTGCCAGCAGCCCCTCCAACAGGGAAAGCTCCTACGAGCAGTACTTC
TRBD2	TRBV28	TRBJ2-7	few	CASSSPVRTSGEQYF	TGTGCCAGCAGTTCCCCAGTCCGGACTAGCGGCGAGCAGTACTTC
TRBD1	TRBV7-2	TRBJ1-1	.	CASSSQQGANTEAFF	TGTGCCAGCAGCTCCCAACAGGGGGCTAACACTGAAGCTTTCTTT
.	TRBV19	TRBJ1-1	.	CASSTDRIPSMNTEAFF	TGTGCCAGTAGTACCGACAGGATACCATCAATGAACACTGAAGCTTTCTTT